This T cell receptor beta chain appears in the sequencing data of a study of identical twins. There are many counts of this clonotype. What it binds is unknown. The study, taken as a whole, reports: With abundant cord blood beta clonotypes, insertions were fewer; memory repertoires showed no such pattern. For zero-insertion analyses, partial confounding could come from invariant MAIT and iNKT cells.

Addition of a universal primer site occurred through template switching, and cDNA carried unique molecular identifiers. TCRdb recomputed calls from the 5' RACE reads with MiXCR, one row per CDR3 protein. The sample lists about 530,000 distinct CDR3 sequences, around 22% occurring once. This CDR3 comprises 14 residues. Looked up from germline, CDR1 is SEHNR and CDR2 is FQNEAQ (reference sequence). V was cut by 3 bases and J by 9 bases, with 18 bases left in between. This sample was also put to use in a study of yellow fever vaccine responses in identical twins.

The sequencing input was CD4+ T cells sorted from blood. The gene calls are TRBV7-9 and TRBJ2-7; D not resolved. This receptor was identified in a woman under 30 in good health. CDR3 DNA: TGTGCCAGCAGCTTGGGCGGCAGCCTAGGGATGCAGTACTTC. Translating it yields CASSLGGSLGMQYF.